Below are 14 T cell receptor beta chains sequenced from a single sample in a study of T cell responses to AZD1222 COVID-19 vaccine. Libraries were prepared by immunoSEQ multiplex PCR; TCRdb keeps only in-frame clonotypes and omits some of them. The sample has 110,000 or so clones; more than 85% are singletons. Sample: peripheral blood, taken 28 days after the second AZD1222 dose. The receptor source for this set is an adult who received the AZD1222 COVID-19 vaccine.

V usage is TRBV7-8 and J usage is TRBJ1-5; no firm D call. Looked up from germline, CDR1 is SGHVS and CDR2 is FQNEAQ. Trimming took 1 base from V and 1 from J, leaving 11 bases between them. The CDR3 is 16 amino acids. CDR3 region: CASSLVMSYSNQPQHF. CDR3 DNA sequence: TGTGCCAGCAGCTTAGTTATGAGTTACAGCAATCAGCCCCAGCATTTT. The full variable domain, in which reference TRBV7-8 and TRBJ1-5 provide the parts outside the CDR3, is GAGVSQSPRYKVAKRGQDVALRCDPISGHVSLFWYQQALGQGPEFLTYFQNEAQLDKSGLPSDRFFAERPEGSVSTLKIQRTQQEDSAVYLCASSLVMSYSNQPQHFGDGTRLSIL.

This CDR3 is CASEPGQGAGELFF. The CDR3 DNA follows: TGTGCCAGTGAACCGGGACAGGGGGCCGGGGAGCTGTTTTTT. This chain links TRBV19 with TRBJ2-2; 11 positions match TRBD1. Germline lookup yields CDR1 LNHDA and CDR2 SQIVND (reference sequence). This CDR3 comprises 14 residues. V was clipped by 8 bases and J by 6 bases; unmatched bases: 5.

The chain links TRBV2 to TRBJ2-2; possible D gene TRBD2, 6 bases. V was clipped by 8 bases and J by 4 bases, with 14 bases between them. The CDR3 spans 14 residues. CDR1 is SNHLY, CDR2 FYNNEI, per germline. The CDR3 nucleotides read TGTGCCAGCTCTAGCGAAAGGTCCACCGGGGAGCTGTTTTTT. This translates into CASSSERSTGELFF.

The gene calls are TRBV7-2 and TRBJ2-2, with D perhaps TRBD1 or TRBD2 (6 bases each). Germline loops: CDR1 SGHTA, CDR2 FQGNSA. CDR3 length: 18 residues. V was trimmed by 5 bases and J by 5 bases, leaving 24 bases between them. The CDR3 sequence: CASSQPLGGYLGTGELFF. For the CDR3, the DNA is TGTGCCAGCAGCCAACCCTTGGGGGGCTACTTGGGAACCGGGGAGCTGTTTTTT.

The chain uses TRBV4-2 and TRBJ1-4; no firm D call. The CDR3 covers 16 residues. From germline, CDR1 is LGHNA and CDR2 YNFKEQ. V lost 2 bases and J 3 bases, leaving 13 bases between the germline ends. The CDR3 region is CASSQSVGVSNEKLFF. The CDR3, as DNA: TGTGCCAGCAGCCAAAGTGTTGGGGTTTCTAATGAAAAACTGTTTTTT.

The chain joins TRBV19 to TRBJ2-7; D tentatively reads TRBD1 or TRBD2 (6 bases each). Germline V gene lookup returns CDR1 LNHDA and CDR2 SQIVND (reference sequence). The CDR3 runs 15 residues. With 1 base removed from V and 3 bases from J, the gap between germline ends came to 13 bases. CDR3 sequence (DNA): TGTGCCAGTAGTATAGGTTGGGGGGCCAGCTACGAGCAGTACTTC. Translation: CASSIGWGASYEQYF.

This clone is a singleton in its sample. The genes are TRBV28 and TRBJ1-4; D may be TRBD1 (6 bases). V dropped 3 bases and J dropped 4 bases, with 15 bases sitting between them. CDR1 and CDR2 (germline): MDHEN, SYDVKM. The CDR3 has 16 residues. The CDR3 bases are TGTGCCAGCAGTTTGGGCAGGGGCTTGGGTAATGAAAAACTGTTTTTT. This translates into CASSLGRGLGNEKLFF. The entire variable domain, with the rest obtained from reference TRBV28 and TRBJ1-4, is as follows: DVKVTQSSRYLVKRTGEKVFLECVQDMDHENMFWYRQDPGLGLRLIYFSYDVKMKEKGDIPEGYSVSREKKERFSLILESASTNQTSMYLCASSLGRGLGNEKLFFGSGTQLSVL.

The sample holds a few counts of this clone. The chain couples TRBV27 to TRBJ1-6; 7 bases fit TRBD1. Per germline, CDR1 MNHEY and CDR2 SMNVEV (reference sequence). V dropped 3 bases and J dropped 7; count of bases not matched to a gene: 6. The CDR3 sequence is 15 residues long. DNA for the CDR3: TGTGCCAGCAGTTTCGGGACAGATCCCAATTCACCCCTCCACTTT. Translating gives CASSFGTDPNSPLHF.

The CDR3 loop is CASSFPQTHSQKLGNIQYF. For the CDR3, the DNA is TGTGCCAGCAGCTTCCCCCAGACACATAGCCAAAAACTCGGAAACATTCAGTACTTC. This rearrangement joins TRBV11-2 to TRBJ2-4; D gene uncertain. Trimming took 3 bases from V and 6 from J, leaving 27 bases between them. CDR1 and CDR2 from the germline V gene are SGHAT and FQNNGV. This CDR3 region has 19 residues.

To note about this clone: This specimen includes other DNA sequences encoding the same CDR3. The rearrangement links TRBV9 to TRBJ2-7; TRBD1 aligns across 11 bases. CDR1 is SGDLS, CDR2 YYNGEE, per germline. The ends lost 3 bases at V and 3 bases at J; junction bases unmatched: 2. The CDR3 has 14 residues. CDR3 coding DNA: TGTGCCAGCAGCGCCGGGACAGGGGGCTACGAGCAGTACTTC. This translates into CASSAGTGGYEQYF.

In DNA, the CDR3 is TGTGCCAGCAGCCCTGGACCCGAGAACACTGAAGCTTTCTTT. It is translated as CASSPGPENTEAFF. J is TRBJ1-1 and V is TRBV11-2; no firm D call. V was trimmed by 5 bases and J by 1 base, leaving 11 bases between them. Looked up from germline, CDR1 is SGHAT and CDR2 is FQNNGV. This CDR3 is 14 amino acids long.

The chain has TRBV4-1 and TRBJ1-1, with D perhaps matching TRBD1 (5 bases). V was pared by 4 bases and J by 1 base, with 16 bases between. The CDR3 extends over 16 amino acids. Germline loops: CDR1 MGHRA, CDR2 YSYEKL. The CDR3 sequence: CASSPGGLGGNTEAFF. Here the CDR3 DNA reads TGCGCCAGCAGCCCGGGGGGATTAGGCGGGAACACTGAAGCTTTCTTT.

The genes are TRBV28 and TRBJ2-1; D is possibly TRBD2 (5 bases). This CDR3 contains 15 residues. V lost 2 bases, J lost 6 bases, and 14 bases lay in between. The germline CDR1 and CDR2 sequences are MDHEN and SYDVKM. CDR3 loop: CASSLTGIRANEQFF. The CDR3, as DNA: TGTGCCAGCAGTTTAACCGGGATCCGAGCCAATGAGCAGTTCTTC.

This clone was found a few times. The chain links TRBV6-2 or TRBV6-3 to TRBJ2-2; maybe TRBD2 (5 bases). Per germline, CDR1 MNHEY and CDR2 SVGEGT. V lost 4 bases and J lost 6, with 12 bases in between. The CDR3 length is 14 residues. The CDR3 bases are TGTGCCAGCAGTTCCGCGAGGGTCTCCGGGGAGCTGTTTTTT. Protein sequence: CASSSARVSGELFF.